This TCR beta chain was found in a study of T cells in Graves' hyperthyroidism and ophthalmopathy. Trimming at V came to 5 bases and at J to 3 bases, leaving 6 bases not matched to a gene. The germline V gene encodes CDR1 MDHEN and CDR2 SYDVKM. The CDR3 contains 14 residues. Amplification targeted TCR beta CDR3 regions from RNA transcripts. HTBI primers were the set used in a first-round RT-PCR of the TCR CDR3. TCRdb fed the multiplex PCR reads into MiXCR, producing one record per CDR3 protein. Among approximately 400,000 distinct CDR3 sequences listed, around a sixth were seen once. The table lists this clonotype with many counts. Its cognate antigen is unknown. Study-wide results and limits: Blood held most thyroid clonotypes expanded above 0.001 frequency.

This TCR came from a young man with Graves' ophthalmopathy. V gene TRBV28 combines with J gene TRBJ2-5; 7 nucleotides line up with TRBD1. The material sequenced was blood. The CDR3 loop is CASSATGTEETQYF. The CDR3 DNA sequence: TGTGCCAGCAGTGCAACCGGGACAGAAGAGACCCAGTACTTC.